Sequencing of this TCR beta chain was carried out in a study of shared T cell receptors in the human thymus. Profiled with immunoSEQ multiplex PCR; TCRdb holds only in-frame clones, not every one. The sample contains about 710,000 clones, around 87% of which appear only once. Per germline, CDR1 SGDLS and CDR2 YYNGEE. Losses at the gene ends were 3 bases for V and 1 base for J; bases not matched to a gene: 5. This CDR3 region has 15 residues. This clone was seen a single time. The same data also contributed to another study, on human thymus T cells. That paper adds: The thymus was resected at corrective cardiac surgery. Use of V and J genes seemed skewed within the thymic and blood repertoires. The related literature has documented a marked overlap of thymic repertoires among unrelated individuals.

This sequence originates from a boy less than two years old with a congenital heart defect. The chain is built from TRBV9 and TRBJ2-3; 7 bases fit TRBD1. Sequenced sample: thymocytes. This CDR3 reads CASSGRQGRTDTQYF. CDR3 nucleotides: TGTGCCAGCAGCGGACGACAGGGTCGCACAGATACGCAGTATTTT.